A single sample is the source of the 2 T cell receptor beta chains below, sequenced in a study of OX40 agonist ivuxolimab in advanced cancers. Assay: immunoSEQ multiplex PCR; the TCRdb copy retains only in-frame clones and omits some. The sample shows roughly 83,000 clones, about 90% of them seen only once. The source was CD4+ or CD8+ T cells sorted from blood, collected in a trial of the OX40 agonist ivuxolimab. These receptor sequences come from an adult with an advanced solid tumor such as melanoma, head and neck, liver or kidney cancer.

The V call is TRBV30, the J call TRBJ2-5; 8 nucleotides align to TRBD1. The CDR3 contains 15 residues. The J segment lost 5 bases and the V segment lost 2 bases, leaving 10 bases of the junction unmatched. From germline, CDR1 is GTSNPN and CDR2 SVGIG (reference sequence). The CDR3 sequence is CAWSPTDRGWETQYF. For the CDR3, the DNA is TGTGCCTGGAGTCCGACCGACAGGGGTTGGGAGACCCAGTACTTC.

The chain links TRBV19 to TRBJ2-1; 8 bases match TRBD2. V shed 5 bases, J shed 6 bases, and the junction held 9 bases outside the gene matches. Looked up from germline, CDR1 is LNHDA and CDR2 is SQIVND (reference sequence). The CDR3 contains 15 residues. DNA for the CDR3: TGTGCCAGTAGTGTGACGGGACTAGTGAGCAATGAGCAGTTCTTC. Residues: CASSVTGLVSNEQFF. Drawing the rest from reference TRBV19 and TRBJ2-1, the complete variable domain is DGGITQSPKYLFRKEGQNVTLSCEQNLNHDAMYWYRQDPGQGLRLIYYSQIVNDFQKGDIAEGYSVSREKKESFPLTVTSAQKNPTAFYLCASSVTGLVSNEQFFGPGTRLTVL.